The present T cell receptor (beta chain) was sequenced within a study of T cell responses to AZD1222 COVID-19 vaccine. Using immunoSEQ multiplex PCR, the repertoire was profiled, and TCRdb retains in-frame clones only, with some absent. Of 130,000 or so clones listed, 93% are singletons. Germline CDR1 SGHKS, CDR2 YYEKEE (reference sequence). CDR3 size: 12 residues. Trimming stripped 1 base from V and 5 bases from J, with 6 bases between. The sequencing used peripheral blood, collected on day 0 of AZD1222 vaccination. The receptor comes from an adult in good health. The genes are TRBV5-5 and TRBJ1-1; D is uncertain. DNA for the CDR3: TGTGCCAGCAGCTTGCGTCCGACTGAAGCTTTCTTT. It codes for CASSLRPTEAFF. Combining the CDR3 with reference TRBV5-5 and TRBJ1-1 gives the whole variable domain DAGVTQSPTHLIKTRGQQVTLRCSPISGHKSVSWYQQVLGQGPQFIFQYYEKEERGRGNFPDRFSARQFPNYSSELNVNALLLGDSALYLCASSLRPTEAFFGQGTRLTVV.